The clone carrying this TCR beta chain was counted many times. The cDNA came from 5'RACE, which used 10-nucleotide random UMIs. The yield of each sequencing run was over 160 million TCR-beta sequences from 15-18 subjects. MiXCR was run by TCRdb on the 5' RACE reads, yielding one entry per CDR3 protein. The data hold about 71,000 distinct CDR3 sequences, with approximately 14% observed a single time. The CDR3 is 13 amino acids. Trimming cost V 5 bases and J 5 bases, with 13 bases left between them. Germline V gene sequence: CDR1 SEHNR, CDR2 FQNEAQ (reference sequence). This sample stems from a study of neurological immune-mediated disorders. The time point was: longitudinal time-point 1 (baseline). Libraries used 2 million unsorted PBMCs kept frozen in RNAlater.

The chain combines TRBV7-9 with TRBJ2-7, with no clear D. Sequences were obtained from PBMCs. The receptor comes from a female donor with HTLV-1-associated myelopathy (HAM/TSP). The CDR3 nucleotides read TGTGCCAGCAGCCTCACGGTTGGACACGAGCAGTACTTC. Translating gives CASSLTVGHEQYF.